These 3 T cell receptor beta chains came from one sample sequenced in a study of T cells in Graves' hyperthyroidism and ophthalmopathy. RNA transcripts were the template for amplifying TCR beta CDR3 regions. The TCR CDR3 was amplified in a first-round RT-PCR using the HTBI primer set. TCRdb reprocessed the multiplex PCR reads via MiXCR and lists one record per CDR3 protein. This table has 300,000 to 450,000 distinct CDR3 sequences, approximately 15% appearing once. The sequencing sample was made of blood. All receptors come from a woman under 40 with Graves' hyperthyroidism.

The table lists this clonotype with many counts. Sequence at one end of the junction differs from germline and may be a read error. The chain recombines TRBV11-2 with TRBJ2-1; perhaps TRBD1 as D (6 bases). The V gene's germline CDR1 is SGHAT and CDR2 FQNNGV. This CDR3 comprises 15 residues. For the CDR3, the DNA is TGTGCCAGCAGTGGGGGCCGTCACTCCCACAATGAGCAGTTCTTC. Translated: CASSGGRHSHNEQFF.

The chain links TRBV4-1 to TRBJ2-3; D uncertain. V dropped 0 bases and J dropped 6 bases, with 7 bases sitting between them. CDR1 is MGHRA and CDR2 is YSYEKL in the germline V gene. CDR3 length equals 13 residues. This CDR3 is CASSQDPPDTQYF. DNA of the CDR3: TGCGCCAGCAGCCAAGATCCTCCGGATACGCAGTATTTT.

There are a few counts of this clonotype. The rearrangement uses TRBV27 and TRBJ2-1; a weak D match, TRBD1 (5 bases). CDR1 is MNHEY, CDR2 SMNVEV, per germline (reference sequence). The CDR3 extends over 14 amino acids. The V gene lost 6 bases and the J gene lost 3 bases, with 12 bases spanning the gap. The CDR3 bases are TGTGCCAGCAGCCACATAACAGGCTACAATGAGCAGTTCTTC. This codes for CASSHITGYNEQFF.